These T cell receptor beta chains were read from a single sample in a study of post-analysis software for immune sequencing data. TCRdb re-analysed the PCR reads in MiXCR, keeping a single row per CDR3 protein. The sample includes some 240,000 distinct CDR3 sequences, 36% seen only once; the top ten take 4% to 5.5%. The source material was blood. The receptors were sampled from a girl aged 10-17 years with multiple sclerosis. The CDR3 runs from the conserved cysteine through the conserved F or W. Each record gives: V gene, J gene, D gene, clone size, CDR3 DNA, CDR3 protein. A D gene is named only where the DNA matches it firmly. Expanded clones are given a class, and other clones once, few, many or no size at all.

V: TRBV7-3
J: TRBJ2-2
D: NA
size: NA
DNA: TGTGCCAGCAGCTTATCGGAGACCGGGGAGCTGTTTTTT
CDR3: CASSLSETGELFF

V: TRBV4-1
J: TRBJ2-2
D: TRBD2
size: few
DNA: TGCGCCAGCAGCCAAAACCCCGGGAGAGCGGGAGAATGGGGTACCGGGGAGCTGTTTTTT
CDR3: CASSQNPGRAGEWGTGELFF

V: TRBV6-5
J: TRBJ2-5
D: NA
size: many
DNA: TGTGCCAGCAGCGACCAGGGGCAAGAGACCCAGTACTTC
CDR3: CASSDQGQETQYF

V: TRBV6-1
J: TRBJ2-7
D: NA
size: few
DNA: TGTGCCAGCAGTTCCTATCTACAGGGCTACGAGCAGTACTTC
CDR3: CASSSYLQGYEQYF

V: TRBV5-6
J: TRBJ1-1
D: TRBD1
size: few
DNA: TGTGCCAGCAGCTTGGCAGGGGGCTACCCTGAAGCTTTCTTT
CDR3: CASSLAGGYPEAFF

V: TRBV5-1
J: TRBJ2-7
D: NA
size: few
DNA: TGCGCCAGCAGCTTGGGGCCAGGGGCCAATGAGCAGTACTTC
CDR3: CASSLGPGANEQYF

V: TRBV12-3/TRBV12-4
J: TRBJ1-2
D: NA
size: NA
DNA: TGTGCCAGCAGCCTCCCCCTCGGGGAAGGCTACACCTTC
CDR3: CASSLPLGEGYTF

V: TRBV5-1
J: TRBJ2-3
D: TRBD1
size: NA
DNA: TGCGCCAGCAGCGCCTTCCGGGACAGGGACACAGATACGCAGTATTTT
CDR3: CASSAFRDRDTDTQYF

V: TRBV20-1
J: TRBJ2-2
D: NA
size: NA
DNA: TGCAGTGCCCAGCGAGCCGGGGAGCTGTTTTTT
CDR3: CSAQRAGELFF

V: TRBV20-1
J: TRBJ2-3
D: TRBD2
size: few
DNA: TGCAGTGTTAGATTGGCGGGGGGGCTTAGCACAGATACGCAGTATTTT
CDR3: CSVRLAGGLSTDTQYF

V: TRBV12-3/TRBV12-4
J: TRBJ2-7
D: TRBD1
size: NA
DNA: TGTGCCAGCAGCCCCGTGGGACAGGGTTACGAGCAGTACTTC
CDR3: CASSPVGQGYEQYF

V: TRBV7-9
J: TRBJ1-1
D: NA
size: many
DNA: TGTGCCAGCAGCTTAGCGTCTCAGGGGACTGAAGCTTTCTTT
CDR3: CASSLASQGTEAFF

V: TRBV29-1
J: TRBJ2-4
D: NA
size: many
DNA: TGCAGCGTTTCCCGAGAGGCAATGGCCAAAAACATTCAGTACTTC
CDR3: CSVSREAMAKNIQYF

V: TRBV4-1
J: TRBJ1-5
D: TRBD1
size: NA
DNA: TGCGCCAGCAGCCGGGACAGAGCACAGCCCCAGCATTTT
CDR3: CASSRDRAQPQHF

V: TRBV5-1
J: TRBJ2-3
D: TRBD2
size: many
DNA: TGCGCCAGCAGCCGATCTGGACTAGGGACTACAGATACGCAGTATTTT
CDR3: CASSRSGLGTTDTQYF

V: TRBV28
J: TRBJ2-7
D: NA
size: NA
DNA: TGTGCCAGCAGCTATCCGGGACATCCTACCTACGAGCAGTACTTC
CDR3: CASSYPGHPTYEQYF

V: TRBV6-5
J: TRBJ2-3
D: TRBD1
size: many
DNA: TGTGCCAGCAGGCTGGACAGGGGTATTCCCACAGATACGCAGTATTTT
CDR3: CASRLDRGIPTDTQYF

V: TRBV20-1
J: TRBJ2-1
D: TRBD2
size: NA
DNA: TGCAGTGCTAGAGAAGGGACTAGCGACGGGGAGGAGCAGTTCTTC
CDR3: CSAREGTSDGEEQFF

V: TRBV20-1
J: TRBJ2-1
D: TRBD2
size: NA
DNA: TGCAGTGCTAGAGACGGAGCTAGCGGGAGATTGAGGGGTGAGCAGTTCTTC
CDR3: CSARDGASGRLRGEQFF

V: TRBV5-5
J: TRBJ1-6
D: NA
size: once
DNA: TGTGCCAGCAGCTTATCCCATGACGTAGCTAACCTCCACTTT
CDR3: CASSLSHDVANLHF

V: TRBV25-1
J: TRBJ2-7
D: TRBD2
size: many
DNA: TGTGCCAGCAGTGAATATCCTACAGGGACTAGTCGGCCCCACTACGAGCAGTACTTC
CDR3: CASSEYPTGTSRPHYEQYF

V: TRBV29-1
J: TRBJ1-1
D: TRBD1
size: many
DNA: TGCAGCGTGGCGGGACAGATGAACACTGAAGCTTTCTTT
CDR3: CSVAGQMNTEAFF

V: TRBV20-1
J: TRBJ2-2
D: NA
size: many
DNA: TGCAGTGCTAGTCCCGGGGAGCTGTTTTTT
CDR3: CSASPGELFF

V: TRBV29-1
J: TRBJ1-2
D: NA
size: many
DNA: TGCAGCGTTCACGTGGGGGGCCATGGCTACACCTTC
CDR3: CSVHVGGHGYTF

V: TRBV6-6
J: TRBJ1-1
D: NA
size: NA
DNA: TGTGCCAGCAGTTACAAGGGCAGGGAGGCTTTCTTT
CDR3: CASSYKGREAFF

V: TRBV7-6
J: TRBJ2-1
D: NA
size: many
DNA: TGTGCCAGCAGCTTAGGAGACTTCAATGAGCAGTTCTTC
CDR3: CASSLGDFNEQFF

V: TRBV5-1
J: TRBJ2-5
D: TRBD2
size: many
DNA: TGCGCCAGCAGCTTACAGCGGGGGCCACAAGAGACCCAGTACTTC
CDR3: CASSLQRGPQETQYF

V: TRBV19
J: TRBJ2-1
D: TRBD2
size: NA
DNA: TGTGCCAGTAGCTTTAGCGGGAGAGGGGACAATGGGCAGTTCTTC
CDR3: CASSFSGRGDNGQFF

V: TRBV5-1
J: TRBJ2-5
D: NA
size: many
DNA: TGCGCCAGCAGCTTGGAGCCCAGGGCAGAGACCCAGTACTTC
CDR3: CASSLEPRAETQYF

V: TRBV10-3
J: TRBJ1-4
D: NA
size: many
DNA: TGTGCCATCAGTGAGGCCCAGGGAAATGAAAAACTGTTTTTT
CDR3: CAISEAQGNEKLFF

V: TRBV27
J: TRBJ2-7
D: NA
size: once
DNA: TGTGCCAGCAGTTTTGACCTAAAGGGAGGCGAGCAGTACTTC
CDR3: CASSFDLKGGEQYF

V: TRBV9
J: TRBJ2-7
D: NA
size: NA
DNA: TGTGCCAGCAGTTCTGAGCCCGGTTACGAGCAGTACTTC
CDR3: CASSSEPGYEQYF

V: TRBV4-1
J: TRBJ2-1
D: TRBD2
size: many
DNA: TGCGCCAGCCATTCCGGACTAGAGCGGCCAGGTGAGCAGTTCTTC
CDR3: CASHSGLERPGEQFF

V: TRBV10-3
J: TRBJ1-5
D: NA
size: NA
DNA: TGTGCCATCAGTAGCCCTGAAAACAATCGGCCCCAGCATTTT
CDR3: CAISSPENNRPQHF

V: TRBV25-1
J: TRBJ2-1
D: TRBD1
size: many
DNA: TGTGCCAGCACCCGACAGGGCCCCTCCTACAATGAGCAGTTCTTC
CDR3: CASTRQGPSYNEQFF

V: TRBV28
J: TRBJ2-7
D: TRBD1
size: few
DNA: TGTGCCAGCAGGGGACAGGGGTCTTTCTACGAGCAGTACTTC
CDR3: CASRGQGSFYEQYF

V: TRBV5-1
J: TRBJ1-1
D: NA
size: few
DNA: TGCGCCAGCAGCCCGGACGGGGCTGAAGCTTTCTTT
CDR3: CASSPDGAEAFF

V: TRBV7-2
J: TRBJ2-7
D: TRBD2
size: few
DNA: TGTGCCAGCAGCTTAGAGATTAGCGGGGCCGAGCAGTACTTC
CDR3: CASSLEISGAEQYF

V: TRBV6-1
J: TRBJ2-1
D: TRBD1
size: many
DNA: TGTGCCAGCAGTAGTCCCGGGACAGGGGGCCGCAACAATGAGCAGTTCTTC
CDR3: CASSSPGTGGRNNEQFF

V: TRBV20-1
J: TRBJ2-5
D: TRBD1
size: many
DNA: TGCAGTGCTGACGGGGTGGGGCAGGGGGACCAAGAGACCCAGTACTTC
CDR3: CSADGVGQGDQETQYF

V: TRBV5-1
J: TRBJ2-3
D: NA
size: many
DNA: TGCGCCAGCAGCTTGGCCTCCGGCCCTAGCACAGATACGCAGTATTTT
CDR3: CASSLASGPSTDTQYF

V: TRBV7-8
J: TRBJ2-1
D: NA
size: NA
DNA: TGTGCCAGCAGCCCCACTTACGGCAGGGACAATGAGCAGTTCTTC
CDR3: CASSPTYGRDNEQFF

V: TRBV7-9
J: TRBJ2-5
D: TRBD1
size: many
DNA: TGTGCCAGCAGCTTAGATGCAGGGGGCGGAGAGACCCAGTACTTC
CDR3: CASSLDAGGGETQYF

V: TRBV12-3/TRBV12-4
J: TRBJ1-1
D: NA
size: NA
DNA: TGTGCCAGCGGGGGCCCAACGGGGGGCTTTGAAGCTTTCTTT
CDR3: CASGGPTGGFEAFF

V: TRBV9
J: TRBJ2-5
D: TRBD2
size: NA
DNA: TGTGCCAGCAGCGAGAGGCCGGGACTAGCGGGAGGAAATGAGCAGTACTTC
CDR3: CASSERPGLAGGNEQYF

V: TRBV4-1
J: TRBJ2-2
D: NA
size: many
DNA: TGCGCCAGCAGCCAAGTAGCGACCACCGGGGAGCTGTTTTTT
CDR3: CASSQVATTGELFF

V: TRBV13
J: TRBJ1-3
D: NA
size: NA
DNA: TGTGCCAGCAGCCGGGCCGGACACCCTGGAAACACCATATATTTT
CDR3: CASSRAGHPGNTIYF

V: TRBV4-1
J: TRBJ2-3
D: NA
size: many
DNA: TGCGCCAGCAGCCAAGAGGAGACAGGCCGCACAGATACGCAGTATTTT
CDR3: CASSQEETGRTDTQYF

V: TRBV29-1
J: TRBJ1-1
D: NA
size: many
DNA: TGCAGCGTACAGGGAGGAATCGCTGAAGCTTTCTTT
CDR3: CSVQGGIAEAFF